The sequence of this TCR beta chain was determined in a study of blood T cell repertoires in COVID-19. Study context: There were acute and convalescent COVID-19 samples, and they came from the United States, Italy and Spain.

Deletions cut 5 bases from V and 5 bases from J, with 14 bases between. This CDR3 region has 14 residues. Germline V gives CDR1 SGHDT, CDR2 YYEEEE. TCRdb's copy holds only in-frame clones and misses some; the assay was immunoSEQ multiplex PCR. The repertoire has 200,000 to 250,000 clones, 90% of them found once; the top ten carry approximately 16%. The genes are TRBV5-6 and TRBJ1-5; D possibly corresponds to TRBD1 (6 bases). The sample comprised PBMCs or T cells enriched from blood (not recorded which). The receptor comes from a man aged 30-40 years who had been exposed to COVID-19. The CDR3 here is CASSTDREHQPQHF. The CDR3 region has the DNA TGTGCCAGCAGTACGGACAGAGAACATCAGCCCCAGCATTTT.